Below are 30 T cell receptor beta chains sequenced from a single sample in a study of blood T cell repertoires in COVID-19. This table comes from immunoSEQ multiplex PCR, and its TCRdb copy is limited to in-frame clones, with some not included. This sample has about 200,000 clones; 80% to 90% occur once, and the top ten carry around 8%. The specimen sequenced was PBMCs or T cells enriched from blood (not recorded which). The receptor source for this set is a woman younger than 35 who had recovered from COVID-19.

The chain links TRBV28 to TRBJ1-1; unclear D gene. The V gene lost 3 bases and the J gene lost 5 bases, with 7 bases spanning the gap. The CDR3 loop spans 12 amino acids. The V gene's germline CDR1 is MDHEN and CDR2 SYDVKM. CDR3 residues: CASSFAGTEAFF. CDR3 DNA: TGTGCCAGCAGTTTTGCGGGGACTGAAGCTTTCTTT.

The table lists this clone with a count of one. DNA of the CDR3: TGTGCCAGCAGCTTGAGATCAAGGGGCGGCGAGACCCAGTACTTC. Its translation: CASSLRSRGGETQYF. The gene calls are TRBV5-6 and TRBJ2-5; tentatively, D is TRBD1 (5 bases). This CDR3 contains 15 residues. The germline gives CDR1 SGHDT, CDR2 YYEEEE. The V end was cut by 1 base, the J end by 5 bases, with 15 bases between.

This chain joins TRBV12-5 and TRBJ2-7; D remains unclear. Trimming stripped 5 bases from V and 6 bases from J, with 8 bases between. This CDR3 region has 11 residues. Germline CDR1 LGHNT, CDR2 FRNRAP. The CDR3 nucleotides are TGTGCTAGTGGTGTCGGTTCCGAGCAGTACTTC. It is translated as CASGVGSEQYF.

This chain links TRBV24-1 with TRBJ1-2; 7 nucleotides agree with TRBD1. Germline values: CDR1 KGHDR, CDR2 SFDVKD. This CDR3 has 14 residues. Losses at the gene ends were 0 bases for V and 8 bases for J; bases not matched to a gene: 5. CDR3 bases: TGTGCCACCAGTGATTTGACAGGGGCGCGGGGCTACACCTTC. Translating gives CATSDLTGARGYTF.

The V call is TRBV29-1, the J call TRBJ1-1; weak D call: TRBD1 (5 bases). V was cut by 4 bases and J by 5 bases, with 14 bases left in between. There are 13 residues in the CDR3. The V gene's germline CDR1 is SQVTM and CDR2 ANQGSEA. The CDR3 sequence is CSVGRGGETEAFF. CDR3 sequence (DNA): TGCAGCGTTGGGCGGGGGGGTGAGACTGAAGCTTTCTTT.

The chain employs TRBV28 and TRBJ1-4; 7 nucleotides align to TRBD1. The CDR3 consists of 13 residues. Per the germline V gene, CDR1 is MDHEN and CDR2 is SYDVKM. The V gene end was trimmed by 4 bases and the J gene end by 7 bases; junction bases not matched to a gene: 3. DNA for the CDR3: TGTGCCAGCAGTTCAGGGGGTGCTGAAAAACTGTTTTTT. Translating gives CASSSGGAEKLFF.

This clone occurred a few times. The chain recombines TRBV30 with TRBJ2-7; D not certain. Germline CDR1 and CDR2: GTSNPN and SVGIG (reference sequence). The CDR3 extends over 15 amino acids. V lost 0 bases and J lost 6, with 18 bases in between. The CDR3 loop reads CAWSVSILADCEQYF. In DNA form, the CDR3 reads TGTGCCTGGAGTGTAAGTATATTGGCGGATTGCGAGCAGTACTTC.

The rearrangement uses TRBV5-1 and TRBJ2-3; 8 bases match TRBD1. The CDR3 sequence is 15 residues long. From germline, CDR1 is SGHRS and CDR2 YFSETQ. The J segment lost 0 bases and the V segment lost 5 bases, leaving 5 bases of the junction unmatched. The CDR3 DNA sequence: TGCGCCAGCAGACCCCGGGACAGGAGCACAGATACGCAGTATTTT. Protein sequence: CASRPRDRSTDTQYF. The complete variable domain, with remaining parts taken from reference TRBV5-1 and TRBJ2-3, reads KAGVTQTPRYLIKTRGQQVTLSCSPISGHRSVSWYQQTPGQGLQFLFEYFSETQRNKGNFPGRFSGRQFSNSRSEMNVSTLELGDSALYLCASRPRDRSTDTQYFGPGTRLTVL.

The chain combines TRBV2 with TRBJ2-7; D gene ambiguous. Germline V gene data show CDR1 as SNHLY and CDR2 as FYNNEI. Trimming shortened V by 6 bases and J by 3 bases, and 9 bases separated the two germline ends. CDR3 length equals 12 residues. The CDR3 spells CASRPEDYEQYF. DNA for the CDR3: TGTGCCAGCAGGCCCGAGGACTACGAGCAGTACTTC. The variable domain in full, with the rest retrieved from reference TRBV2 and TRBJ2-7, is EPEVTQTPSHQVTQMGQEVILRCVPISNHLYFYWYRQILGQKVEFLVSFYNNEISEKSEIFDDQFSVERPDGSNFTLKIRSTKLEDSAMYFCASRPEDYEQYFGPGTRLTVT.

The chain employs TRBV24-1 and TRBJ1-4, with a possible D match to TRBD1 (5 bases). The CDR3 is 16 residues long. Deletions cut 4 bases from V and 1 base from J, with 12 bases between. From germline, CDR1 is KGHDR and CDR2 SFDVKD. The CDR3 region has the DNA TGTGCCACCAGTGAAGGGGCGCGCGGAACTAATGAAAAACTGTTTTTT. Translation gives CATSEGARGTNEKLFF.

The chain links TRBV27 to TRBJ1-2, with D perhaps matching TRBD1 (5 bases). CDR1 and CDR2 (germline): MNHEY, SMNVEV (reference sequence). This CDR3 contains 15 residues. The ends were cut back, 5 bases at V and 0 bases at J, with 13 bases in the middle. This CDR3 is CASSPEGATNYGYTF. DNA of the CDR3: TGTGCCAGCAGTCCAGAAGGGGCTACTAACTATGGCTACACCTTC.

The CDR3 region is CASSPTINQPQHF. CDR3 in DNA: TGTGCCAGCAGTCCAACTATCAATCAGCCCCAGCATTTT. The J gene is TRBJ1-5, the V gene TRBV28; D gene uncertain. The CDR3 loop spans 13 amino acids. CDR1 and CDR2 (germline): MDHEN, SYDVKM. The germline V and J ends were trimmed by 5 bases and 3 bases, with 8 bases remaining between them.

The J gene is TRBJ2-3, the V gene TRBV7-9, with TRBD2 identical over 7 bases. The CDR3 has 14 residues. The ends lost 4 bases at V and 6 bases at J; junction bases unmatched: 7. Germline CDR1 and CDR2: SEHNR and FQNEAQ (reference sequence). CDR3 nucleotide sequence: TGTGCCAGCAGCTGGGGGACTACGGGGGATACGCAGTATTTT. Protein: CASSWGTTGDTQYF. Full variable domain (outside the CDR3, taken from reference TRBV7-9 and TRBJ2-3): DTGVSQNPRHKITKRGQNVTFRCDPISEHNRLYWYRQTLGQGPEFLTYFQNEAQLEKSRLLSDRFSAERPKGSFSTLEIQRTEQGDSAMYLCASSWGTTGDTQYFGPGTRLTVL.

Comments on this clone: One junction end does not reproduce the germline sequence, and a read error may be involved. The chain employs TRBV30 and TRBJ1-3; D is uncertain. This CDR3 is 13 amino acids long. Germline values: CDR1 GTSNPN, CDR2 SVGIG (reference sequence). The CDR3: CLGKFGAGNTIYF. In DNA, the CDR3 is TGCTTAGGGAAATTCGGGGCTGGAAACACCATATATTTT.

The rearrangement links TRBV11-3 to TRBJ2-2, with TRBD1 matching 9 bases. With V trimmed by 1 base and J by 6 bases, 0 bases remained unmatched. This CDR3 region has 14 residues. Germline assignment: CDR1 SGHNT and CDR2 YENEEA. CDR3 in DNA: TGTGCCAGCAGCTTAGGACAGGGGGCCGGGGAGCTGTTTTTT. Encoded protein: CASSLGQGAGELFF.

V usage is TRBV4-1 and J usage is TRBJ2-3, with TRBD2 matching over 10 bases. CDR3 length equals 15 residues. Germline V gene sequence: CDR1 MGHRA, CDR2 YSYEKL. V shed 4 bases and J 1 base; nucleotides not matched to a gene: 2. CDR3 residues: CASSPLAGGTDTQYF. As DNA, the CDR3 is TGCGCCAGCAGCCCGCTAGCGGGGGGCACAGATACGCAGTATTTT.

Only one count was recorded for this clone. The chain recombines TRBV28 with TRBJ2-3, with 9 bases fitting TRBD1. V lost 3 bases and J lost 5; bases outside the gene matches: 3. CDR1 is MDHEN and CDR2 is SYDVKM in the germline V gene. This CDR3 contains 14 residues. CDR3 sequence (DNA): TGTGCCAGCAGTTTGACAGGGGGTGGAGATACGCAGTATTTT. Translating it yields CASSLTGGGDTQYF.

The table lists this clone with a count of one. The rearrangement uses TRBV10-3 and TRBJ2-3, with 8 nucleotides matching TRBD2. V lost 5 bases and J lost 2; bases outside the gene matches: 9. CDR1 and CDR2 (germline): ENHRY, SYGVKD. There are 16 residues in the CDR3. This CDR3 reads CAISPQAGGPTDTQYF. The DNA for the CDR3 is TGTGCCATCAGTCCCCAGGCGGGGGGCCCCACAGATACGCAGTATTTT.

J is TRBJ2-1 and V is TRBV11-3; 9 bases align to TRBD2. With V trimmed by 0 bases and J by 4 bases, 1 base remained unmatched. CDR1 is SGHNT and CDR2 is YENEEA in the germline V gene. There are 15 residues in the CDR3. The CDR3 DNA is TGTGCCAGCAGCTTAGACAGCGGGGGGTACAATGAGCAGTTCTTC. Protein product: CASSLDSGGYNEQFF. The variable domain in full, completed from reference TRBV11-3 and TRBJ2-1, reads EAGVVQSPRYKIIEKKQPVAFWCNPISGHNTLYWYLQNLGQGPELLIRYENEEAVDDSQLPKDRFSAERLKGVDSTLKIQPAELGDSAVYLCASSLDSGGYNEQFFGPGTRLTVL.

The rearrangement links TRBV28 to TRBJ2-1; a weak D match, TRBD1 (6 bases). This CDR3 is 14 amino acids long. Germline assignment: CDR1 MDHEN and CDR2 SYDVKM. The V end lost 8 bases, the J end lost 2 bases, and 13 bases lay between the germline ends. In nucleotides, the CDR3 is TGTGCCAGCCTCGGCAGGGGAGCCTACAATGAGCAGTTCTTC. It codes for CASLGRGAYNEQFF.

The genes are TRBV28 and TRBJ1-4, with D tentatively TRBD1 (6 bases). CDR3 length: 17 residues. Germline V gives CDR1 MDHEN, CDR2 SYDVKM. Trimming shortened V by 3 bases and J by 4 bases, and 18 bases separated the two germline ends. CDR3 in DNA: TGTGCCAGCAGTTTCTCCAAGTGGGGGACAAGTAATGAAAAACTGTTTTTT. Its translation is CASSFSKWGTSNEKLFF.

The V call is TRBV21-1, the J call TRBJ1-5; the table's D call TRBD1 went unverified against the DNA. TRBV21-1 is a listed pseudogene. There are 13 residues in the CDR3. This CDR3 reads CASQGVGNQPQHF. CDR3 bases: TGTGCCTCCCAGGGGGTAGGCAATCAGCCCCAGCATTTT.

The rearrangement joins TRBV27 to TRBJ1-1; D perhaps matches TRBD1 (5 bases). This CDR3 contains 15 residues. The germline V gene has CDR1 MNHEY and CDR2 SMNVEV (reference sequence). V dropped 2 bases and J dropped 2 bases, with 12 bases sitting between them. The CDR3 coding sequence is TGTGCCAGCAGTTTAGTCGGGGGGGGAAACACTGAAGCTTTCTTT. Protein: CASSLVGGGNTEAFF.

The chain employs TRBV4-2 and TRBJ1-5; 7 bases are a match to TRBD1. Trimming removed 0 bases from V and 7 bases from J; junction bases left unmatched: 9. CDR3 length: 16 amino acids. Germline CDR1 reads LGHNA; CDR2 reads YNFKEQ. The CDR3 coding sequence is TGTGCCAGCAGCCAAGACTCTTTCCTCAGGGGGCAGCCCCAGCATTTT. Amino acids: CASSQDSFLRGQPQHF.

The chain uses TRBV18 and TRBJ1-1; 7 positions match TRBD1. This CDR3 contains 14 residues. Germline V gene data show CDR1 as KGHSH and CDR2 as LQKENI. V lost 8 bases, J lost 5 bases, and 11 bases stayed unmatched. The CDR3 sequence is CASTTGRIGTEAFF. The CDR3 bases are TGTGCCAGCACGACAGGGCGGATTGGGACTGAAGCTTTCTTT.

The V gene is TRBV13, the J gene TRBJ2-7; 7 nucleotides align to TRBD2. The CDR3 has 13 amino acids. Germline CDR1 is PRHDT and CDR2 is FYEKMQ (reference sequence). The V and J ends lost 6 bases and 3 bases, in that order; junction bases with no gene match: 5. CDR3 sequence (DNA): TGTGCCAGCAGGGCAGGGAGGGACTACGAGCAGTACTTC. Its translation is CASRAGRDYEQYF.

V is TRBV18 and J is TRBJ1-5; D gene uncertain. The V end lost 3 bases, the J end lost 5 bases, and 11 bases lay between the germline ends. The CDR3 sequence is 14 residues long. Germline V gene data show CDR1 as KGHSH and CDR2 as LQKENI. CDR3 loop: CASSPNSNYQPQHF. In DNA, the CDR3 is TGTGCCAGCTCACCCAACTCCAATTATCAGCCCCAGCATTTT.

V gene TRBV28 combines with J gene TRBJ1-6; 8 bases match TRBD1. CDR1 and CDR2 (germline): MDHEN, SYDVKM. The CDR3 contains 15 residues. V shed 6 bases and J 8 bases; nucleotides not matched to a gene: 9. CDR3 coding DNA: TGTGCCAGCAGACACCTGGACAGGGAGTATTCACCCCTCCACTTT. Amino acid sequence: CASRHLDREYSPLHF.

The chain combines TRBV12-5 with TRBJ2-5; 8 nucleotides agree with TRBD2. The V gene end was trimmed by 7 bases and the J gene end by 2 bases; junction bases not matched to a gene: 12. The CDR3 is 16 amino acids. Germline V gives CDR1 LGHNT, CDR2 FRNRAP. CDR3 coding DNA: TGTGCTAGTGACCGGTTACCGGGCGGGGGGCAAGAGACCCAGTACTTC. Protein sequence: CASDRLPGGGQETQYF.

This clone was detected only once. The chain carries TRBV6-1 and TRBJ2-3; D is possibly TRBD2 (5 bases). Germline V gene lookup returns CDR1 MNHNS and CDR2 SASEGT. V was clipped by 2 bases and J by 4 bases, with 13 bases between them. CDR3 size: 15 residues. The CDR3 is CASSEIPTGSDTQYF. DNA for the CDR3: TGTGCCAGCAGTGAAATCCCCACGGGGTCAGATACGCAGTATTTT.